Presented here are 11 T cell receptor beta chains from one specimen sequenced in a study of CD4+ T cells in melanoma. Assay: immunoSEQ multiplex PCR; the TCRdb copy retains only in-frame clones and omits some. The sample records around 11,000 clones, around 64% being singletons. Specimen: cells from a culture (not recorded whether cultured in vitro). These receptors all come from a human donor with melanoma.

This sequence joins TRBV5-1 and TRBJ1-6; D is unclear. Germline values: CDR1 SGHRS, CDR2 YFSETQ. This CDR3 contains 14 residues. V was pared by 0 bases and J by 7 bases, with 8 bases between. CDR3 sequence: CASSLEVANSPLHF. CDR3 nucleotides: TGCGCCAGCAGCTTGGAGGTGGCGAATTCACCCCTCCACTTT.

The chain carries TRBV6-5 and TRBJ2-3; a weak D match, TRBD1 (5 bases). Germline V lookup: CDR1 MNHEY, CDR2 SVGAGI. V shed 5 bases and J shed 0 bases, with 12 bases lying between them. This CDR3 has 15 amino acids. The CDR3 sequence is CASSGAVTSTDTQYF. In nucleotides, the CDR3 is TGTGCCAGCAGTGGGGCCGTTACTAGCACAGATACGCAGTATTTT.

The CDR3 here is CASSTAGGLYGYTF. In DNA, the CDR3 is TGTGCCAGTAGTACGGCAGGGGGCCTCTATGGCTACACCTTC. The chain uses TRBV19 and TRBJ1-2; 8 bases align to TRBD1. The ends lost 4 bases at V and 4 bases at J; junction bases unmatched: 5. Germline CDR1 and CDR2: LNHDA and SQIVND (reference sequence). The CDR3 contains 14 residues.

This chain uses TRBV7-9 with TRBJ2-3; D is undetermined. CDR3 size: 15 residues. The V end lost 3 bases, the J end lost 4 bases, and 14 bases lay between the germline ends. Germline CDR1 SEHNR, CDR2 FQNEAQ (reference sequence). Here the CDR3 reads CASSFAATSADTQYF. As DNA, the CDR3 is TGTGCCAGCAGCTTCGCGGCAACCTCGGCAGATACGCAGTATTTT.

The J gene is TRBJ2-2, the V gene TRBV6-1, with TRBD1 as a possible D gene (6 bases). Germline V gene sequence: CDR1 MNHNS, CDR2 SASEGT. This CDR3 contains 15 residues. Trimming removed 6 bases at V and 2 bases at J, with 13 bases between. CDR3 sequence (DNA): TGTGCCAGCAGAGGGGCAGGGGCCAACACCGGGGAGCTGTTTTTT. It specifies CASRGAGANTGELFF.

The genes are TRBV18 and TRBJ1-2; no clear D gene. CDR3 length equals 15 residues. Per the germline V gene, CDR1 is KGHSH and CDR2 is LQKENI. The ends were cut back, 3 bases at V and 3 bases at J, with 14 bases in the middle. The CDR3 coding sequence is TGTGCCAGCTCACCCTCAATCCAGACCGACTATGGCTACACCTTC. This codes for CASSPSIQTDYGYTF.

This clone was counted only a few times. The rearrangement uses TRBV6-5 and TRBJ1-1; D is possibly TRBD1 (6 bases). Trimming took off 5 bases at V and 5 bases at J, with 12 bases between the two ends. From germline, CDR1 is MNHEY and CDR2 SVGAGI. The CDR3 is 13 residues long. CDR3 DNA: TGTGCCAGCAGTCGGGGGCGCCGGACTGAAGCTTTCTTT. This encodes CASSRGRRTEAFF.

V is TRBV5-1 and J is TRBJ2-4; D may be TRBD1 or TRBD2 (6 bases each). The CDR3 contains 16 residues. The germline V and J ends were trimmed by 2 bases and 0 bases, with 12 bases remaining between them. CDR1 is SGHRS and CDR2 is YFSETQ in the germline V gene. Written as DNA, the CDR3 is TGCGCCAGCAGCTTTCGAGGGGGGATAGCCAAAAACATTCAGTACTTC. It specifies CASSFRGGIAKNIQYF.

This chain connects TRBV5-1 to TRBJ1-1; 7 nucleotides match TRBD1. The CDR3 has 18 residues. The junction had 15 bases not matched to a gene; V was cut back by 4 bases and J by 0 bases. CDR1 and CDR2 from the germline V gene are SGHRS and YFSETQ. CDR3 nucleotides: TGCGCCAGCAGCCCCTCAGGGGGGGTACCCTTCATGAACACTGAAGCTTTCTTT. Translated, it gives CASSPSGGVPFMNTEAFF.

V usage is TRBV7-8 and J usage is TRBJ2-7, with D possibly TRBD2 on 6 matching bases. The CDR3 contains 14 residues. The V end was cut by 5 bases, the J end by 4 bases, with 15 bases between. Per germline, CDR1 SGHVS and CDR2 FQNEAQ. CDR3 protein: CASSVISGAYEQYF. The CDR3, as DNA: TGTGCCAGCAGCGTCATTAGCGGAGCTTACGAGCAGTACTTC.

This chain links TRBV11-2 with TRBJ2-5; 11 bases match TRBD2. CDR3 size: 16 residues. Germline V gene sequence: CDR1 SGHAT, CDR2 FQNNGV. The V and J ends lost 2 bases and 5 bases, in that order; junction bases with no gene match: 7. This CDR3 reads CASSLTLAGGWETQYF. In DNA, the CDR3 is TGTGCCAGCAGCTTAACCCTAGCGGGGGGTTGGGAGACCCAGTACTTC.